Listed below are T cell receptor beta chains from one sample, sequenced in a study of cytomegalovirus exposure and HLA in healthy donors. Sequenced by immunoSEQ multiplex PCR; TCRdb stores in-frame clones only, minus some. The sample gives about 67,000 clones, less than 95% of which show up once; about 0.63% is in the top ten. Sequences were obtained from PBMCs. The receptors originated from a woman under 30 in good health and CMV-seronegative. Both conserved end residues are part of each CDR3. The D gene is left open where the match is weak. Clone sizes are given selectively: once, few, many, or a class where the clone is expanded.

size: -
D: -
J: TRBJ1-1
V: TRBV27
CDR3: CASSFASGGLAFF
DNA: TGTGCCAGCAGTTTCGCTAGTGGGGGCTTGGCTTTCTTT

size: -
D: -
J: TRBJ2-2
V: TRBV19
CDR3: CASSTGAGTGELFF
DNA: TGTGCCAGTAGTACAGGGGCAGGTACCGGGGAGCTGTTTTTT

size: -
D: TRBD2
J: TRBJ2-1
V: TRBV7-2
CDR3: CASSPQRGRVNEQFF
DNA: TGTGCCAGCAGCCCTCAGCGGGGCAGGGTCAATGAGCAGTTCTTC

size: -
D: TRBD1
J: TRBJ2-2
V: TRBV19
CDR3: CASSIVGQGWNTGELFF
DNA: TGTGCCAGTAGTATAGTGGGACAGGGGTGGAACACCGGGGAGCTGTTTTTT

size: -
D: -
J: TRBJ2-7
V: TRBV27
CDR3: CASSPEGAPYEQYF
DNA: TGTGCCAGCAGTCCGGAAGGAGCCCCCTACGAGCAGTACTTC

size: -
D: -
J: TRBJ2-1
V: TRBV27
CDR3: CASSPGTMTTPPSYNEQFF
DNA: TGTGCCAGCAGCCCCGGGACAATGACGACCCCCCCCTCCTACAATGAGCAGTTCTTC

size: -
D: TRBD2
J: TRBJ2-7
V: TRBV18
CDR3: CASSAPGLAGGPKTEQYF
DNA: TGTGCCAGCTCAGCCCCAGGGCTAGCGGGGGGGCCAAAAACCGAGCAGTACTTC

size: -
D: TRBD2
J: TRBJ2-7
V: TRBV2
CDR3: CASRRDYPSAYEQYF
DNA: TGTGCCAGCCGCAGGGACTACCCAAGTGCCTACGAGCAGTACTTC

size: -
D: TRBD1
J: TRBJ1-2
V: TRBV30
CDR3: CAWSGSGTGGLLNYGYTF
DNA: TGTGCCTGGAGTGGATCCGGGACAGGGGGCCTCCTTAACTATGGCTACACCTTC

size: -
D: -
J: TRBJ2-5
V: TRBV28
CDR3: CASSLVSGTQYF
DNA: TGTGCCAGCAGTTTAGTGTCGGGGACCCAGTACTTC

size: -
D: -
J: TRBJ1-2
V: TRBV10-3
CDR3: CAISEGEVYGYTF
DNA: TGTGCCATCAGTGAGGGGGAGGTATATGGCTACACCTTC

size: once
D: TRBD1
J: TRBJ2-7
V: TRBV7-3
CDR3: CASSLDRAGEQYF
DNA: TGTGCCAGCAGCCTGGACAGGGCGGGCGAGCAGTACTTC